A single sample gave rise to the 7 T cell receptor beta chains below, sequenced in a study of beta chain features in type 1 diabetes. Reverse transcription of all isolated RNA meant that expressed TCRB transcripts were sequenced. Generated by immunoSEQ multiplex PCR, the TCRdb table keeps only in-frame clones and is missing some. The sample comprises about 320,000 clones, around 15% of which are singletons, and under 8.5% rests with the top ten. Sequencing was performed on central memory CD4+ T cells from blood. The receptors originated from a man aged 25 to 40 in good health.

There are a few counts of this clone. The chain links TRBV10-3 to TRBJ1-5, with D maybe TRBD1 (5 bases). Germline V gene data show CDR1 as ENHRY and CDR2 as SYGVKD. This CDR3 spans 13 amino acids. Trimming left V 3 bases short and J 7 bases short, with 10 bases between. The CDR3 DNA sequence: TGTGCCATCAGTGAACAGGCGGGCCAGCCCCAGCATTTT. Amino acid sequence: CAISEQAGQPQHF.

This chain connects TRBV4-2 to TRBJ1-1; tentative D call: TRBD1 (6 bases). Trimming shortened V by 1 base and J by 1 base, and 10 bases separated the two germline ends. CDR1 LGHNA and CDR2 YNFKEQ come from the germline V gene. This CDR3 spans 15 amino acids. The CDR3 DNA reads as TGTGCCAGCAGCCAAGGGGGGGGCCCGAACACTGAAGCTTTCTTT. This sequence encodes CASSQGGGPNTEAFF.

This clone has a handful of counts. This chain connects TRBV4-2 to TRBJ2-1; perhaps TRBD1 as D (6 bases). The CDR3 contains 18 residues. Trimming shortened V by 2 bases and J by 5 bases, and 22 bases separated the two germline ends. Per the germline V gene, CDR1 is LGHNA and CDR2 is YNFKEQ. The CDR3 DNA sequence: TGTGCCAGCAGCCAACGATTGGGGGCCGGGGTAAGCCACAATGAGCAGTTCTTC. Amino acid sequence: CASSQRLGAGVSHNEQFF.

This rearrangement joins TRBV27 to TRBJ2-1; TRBD1 aligns across 9 bases. The germline V gene encodes CDR1 MNHEY and CDR2 SMNVEV (reference sequence). This CDR3 spans 15 amino acids. Trimming removed 2 bases from V and 9 bases from J; junction bases left unmatched: 8. CDR3 amino acids: CASSLGDRALGEQFF. The DNA for the CDR3 is TGTGCCAGCAGTTTAGGGGACAGGGCTTTGGGTGAGCAGTTCTTC.

About this clone itself: A much larger clone differs by one base, so this may be a read error. The V call is TRBV7-2, the J call TRBJ2-4, with D possibly being TRBD2 (5 bases). The germline V and J ends were trimmed by 5 bases and 5 bases, with 13 bases remaining between them. CDR1 is SGHTA, CDR2 FQGNSA, per germline. CDR3 size: 14 residues. The CDR3 sequence is CASSQGVSENIQYF. The CDR3 nucleotides read TGTGCCAGCAGCCAAGGTGTTAGCGAAAACATTCAGTACTTC.

The sample holds a few counts of this clone. V and J are TRBV13 and TRBJ2-5; 11 positions agree with TRBD2. V lost 8 bases to trimming and J lost 3 bases; unmatched junction nucleotides: 5. The germline gives CDR1 PRHDT, CDR2 FYEKMQ (reference sequence). This CDR3 region has 14 residues. CDR3 nucleotide sequence: TGTGCCAGCCTAATTAGCGGGAGGGAAGAGACCCAGTACTTC. Translated, it gives CASLISGREETQYF.

The rearrangement joins TRBV19 to TRBJ2-5, with 7 bases fitting TRBD2. Looked up from germline, CDR1 is LNHDA and CDR2 is SQIVND (reference sequence). V lost 6 bases, J lost 4 bases, and 11 bases stayed unmatched. This CDR3 region has 15 residues. Here the CDR3 reads CASRNSPSGGETQYF. The CDR3 DNA follows: TGTGCCAGTAGAAATAGTCCCTCGGGGGGAGAGACCCAGTACTTC.